This T cell receptor beta chain was profiled in a study of cytomegalovirus exposure and HLA in healthy donors. Study-level information: T cells numbering around 200 million yielded approximately 100 million unique TCR beta sequences in an earlier analysis. HLA-typed donors contributed about 85 million unique TCRs, which were held in an early data release. Findings of the study overall: The Asian-associated ancestry cluster reportedly had fewer N-insertions than the approximately 650-donor mean in a later analysis. The availability of immune exposure information extended only to CMV serostatus.

About this clone itself: Its antigen remains unidentified.

The CDR3 runs 16 residues. CDR1 and CDR2 from the germline V gene are SGHRS and YFSETQ. The V and J ends lost 1 base and 5 bases, in that order; junction bases with no gene match: 7. PCR used 60 Vbeta primers and 13 Jbeta primers. Sequencing was performed with immunoSEQ multiplex PCR; in TCRdb, only in-frame clones are kept and a portion is missing. Of under 200,000 clones listed, less than 90% are singletons. V and J are TRBV5-1 and TRBJ1-4; 8 bases map to TRBD1. This sequence was found in a woman aged 45 to 65 in good health and CMV-seropositive. The sequenced material came from PBMCs. This chain's CDR3 is CASSLNGQGANEKLFF. The CDR3 nucleotides are TGCGCCAGCAGCTTGAACGGCCAGGGGGCCAATGAAAAACTGTTTTTT.